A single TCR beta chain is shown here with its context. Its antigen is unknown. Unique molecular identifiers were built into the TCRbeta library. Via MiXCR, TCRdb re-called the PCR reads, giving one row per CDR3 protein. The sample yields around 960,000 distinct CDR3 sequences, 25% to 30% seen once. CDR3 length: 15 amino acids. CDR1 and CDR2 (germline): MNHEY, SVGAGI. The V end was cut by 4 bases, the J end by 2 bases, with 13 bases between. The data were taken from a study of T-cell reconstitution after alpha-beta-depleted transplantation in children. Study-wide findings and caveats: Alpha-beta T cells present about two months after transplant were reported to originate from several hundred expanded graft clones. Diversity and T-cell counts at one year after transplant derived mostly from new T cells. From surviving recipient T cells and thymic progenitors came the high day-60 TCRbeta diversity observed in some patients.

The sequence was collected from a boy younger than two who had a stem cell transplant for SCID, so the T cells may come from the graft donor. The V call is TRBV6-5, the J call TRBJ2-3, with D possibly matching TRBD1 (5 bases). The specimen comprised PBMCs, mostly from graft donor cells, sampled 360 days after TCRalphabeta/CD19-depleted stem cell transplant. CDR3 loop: CASSLQVTVTDTQYF. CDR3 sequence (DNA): TGTGCCAGCAGTTTACAGGTCACGGTCACAGATACGCAGTATTTT.